The entry below describes one T cell receptor beta chain. Its matching antigen is unknown. This sample was included in a study of shared clonotypes between healthy human individuals. General study findings and limits: A handful of donors shared approximately 5% of their naive CD4 clonotypes. Sorted-subset samples were not fully sequenced, rarefaction indicated.

This CDR3 comprises 16 residues. V was trimmed by 0 bases and J by 0 bases, leaving 10 bases between them. Germline CDR1 SGHRS, CDR2 YFSETQ. Libraries were prepared by immunoSEQ multiplex PCR; TCRdb keeps only in-frame clonotypes and omits some of them. The sample has more than 550,000 clones, around 91% seen once. Material: memory CD8+ T cells from PBMCs. Subset denoted: CD45RO+ cells pooled with CCR7-negative TemRA cells. V and J are TRBV5-1 and TRBJ2-4; perhaps TRBD1 as D (7 bases). This clonotype was sampled from a young man in good health. Some clones in this sample may be carry-over from other donors' samples. This chain's CDR3 is CASSLGQGLAKNIQYF. In DNA, the CDR3 is TGCGCCAGCAGCTTGGGACAGGGACTAGCCAAAAACATTCAGTACTTC.